Presented here are 20 T cell receptor beta chains from one specimen sequenced in a study of CXCR3-negative and CXCR3-positive naive CD8 T cells (dated by TCRdb to between 2019 and 2020). Sequencing was carried out with a NextSeq 550. The Human TCR Profiling Kit (MiLaboratory) was used to make UMI-labeled 5' RACE TRB cDNA libraries. After TCRdb reprocessed the reads, each CDR3 protein sequence was kept as one row, without DNA. This sample's table lists some 130,000 distinct CDR3 sequences. The top ten hold roughly 0.29% of the sample. The sequenced sample consisted of naive CXCR3- CD8+ T cells from blood. The sample's cell subset or site, from its label and the paper: CD45RO-CCR7+CD27+CD95- naive CD8+ T cells lacking CXCR3 (TNR3-). Receptors originate from a human donor in good health. Some clones in this sample may be carry-over from other donors' samples.

This sequence joins TRBV28 and TRBJ2-2. The CDR3 consists of 16 residues. CDR1 is MDHEN, CDR2 SYDVKM, per germline. The CDR3 protein is CASSLMGETSTGELFF.

The chain combines TRBV4-3 with TRBJ2-2; TCRdb reports TRBD1, a call that lacks DNA to check it against. The V gene's germline CDR1 is LGHNA and CDR2 YSLEER. The length of the CDR3 is 17 residues. The CDR3 protein is CASSLKPGHDDTGELFF.

The chain recombines TRBV25-1 with TRBJ2-1; TCRdb's D call of TRBD1 is untestable without DNA. This CDR3 is 15 amino acids long. Germline loops: CDR1 MGHDK, CDR2 SYGVNS. CDR3 residues: CASQVGTGLNNEQFF.

The chain employs TRBV28 and TRBJ2-3; TCRdb's D gene call, TRBD2, goes unchecked for lack of DNA. Per germline, CDR1 MDHEN and CDR2 SYDVKM. The CDR3 consists of 17 residues. The CDR3 loop reads CASIQPGLAGLGDGQYF.

The chain couples TRBV6-5 to TRBJ2-2. Germline CDR1 MNHEY, CDR2 SVGAGI. The CDR3 spans 14 residues. The CDR3 spells CASSYSQNTGELFF.

The chain recombines TRBV6-6 with TRBJ2-1. CDR1 is MNHNY and CDR2 is SVGAGI in the germline V gene (reference sequence). This CDR3 is built from 12 residues. This chain's CDR3 is CASSGKDTEQFF.

CDR3 region: CASRRGSEEQYF. The rearrangement uses TRBV5-1 and TRBJ2-7; TCRdb gives TRBD1 as the D gene, but with no DNA this cannot be confirmed. Germline assignment: CDR1 SGHRS and CDR2 YFSETQ. This CDR3 spans 12 amino acids.

Here the CDR3 reads CASSSRPGLAAEAFF. The chain recombines TRBV28 with TRBJ1-1. Germline V lookup: CDR1 MDHEN, CDR2 SYDVKM. CDR3 size: 15 residues.

The chain carries TRBV24-1 and TRBJ2-1; absent DNA, TCRdb's TRBD2 call cannot be checked. The CDR3 has 14 residues. Germline CDR1 is KGHDR and CDR2 is SFDVKD. The CDR3 is CAIRGPLLGDEQFF.

J is TRBJ2-7 and V is TRBV4-1; as DNA is missing, the TRBD1 call by TCRdb cannot be tested. The CDR3 is made up of 13 amino acids. From germline, CDR1 is MGHRA and CDR2 YSYEKL. This chain's CDR3 is CASSEEQGYEQYF.

The chain combines TRBV30 with TRBJ2-7; TCRdb reports TRBD1, a call that lacks DNA to check it against. This CDR3 region has 14 residues. In germline, CDR1 is GTSNPN, CDR2 SVGIG (reference sequence). The CDR3 here is CAWSTGTGGVEQYF.

The gene calls are TRBV29-1 and TRBJ1-1; TCRdb's D gene call, TRBD1, goes unchecked for lack of DNA. The CDR3 consists of 14 residues. In germline, CDR1 is SQVTM, CDR2 ANQGSEA. The CDR3 region is CSVVGAGLGTEAFF. Full variable domain (missing parts from reference TRBV29-1 and TRBJ1-1): SAVISQKPSRDICQRGTSLTIQCQVDSQVTMMFWYRQQPGQSLTLIATANQGSEATYESGFVIDKFPISRPNLTFSTLTVSNMSPEDSSIYLCSVVGAGLGTEAFFGQGTRLTVV.

The chain uses TRBV7-2 and TRBJ2-7; TCRdb outputs TRBD1, but without DNA this stays unchecked. The germline V gene encodes CDR1 SGHTA and CDR2 FQGNSA. The CDR3 runs 16 residues. CDR3 residues: CASSPSRDRGSYEQYF.

The rearrangement joins TRBV20-1 to TRBJ1-5. CDR1 DFQATT and CDR2 SNEGSKA come from the germline V gene (reference sequence). The CDR3 runs to 13 residues. CDR3 loop: CSARDSSNQPQHF.

The chain couples TRBV7-7 to TRBJ2-7; the D gene TCRdb calls, TRBD1, cannot be checked with no DNA. CDR3 length: 14 amino acids. Germline V lookup: CDR1 SSHAT, CDR2 FNYEAQ (reference sequence). CDR3 residues: CARSIGTGAYEQYF. Drawing the rest from reference TRBV7-7 and TRBJ2-7, the complete variable domain is GAGVSQSPRYKVTKRGQDVTLRCDPISSHATLYWYQQALGQGPEFLTYFNYEAQPDKSGLPSDRFSAERPEGSISTLTIQRTEQRDSAMYRCARSIGTGAYEQYFGPGTRLTVT.

The chain joins TRBV29-1 to TRBJ1-2. Germline loops: CDR1 SQVTM, CDR2 ANQGSEA. This CDR3 has 16 amino acids. This CDR3 reads CSVEVSGNTSNYGYTF.

The chain has TRBV5-5 and TRBJ2-5. The CDR3 runs to 13 residues. Germline V gene sequence: CDR1 SGHKS, CDR2 YYEKEE (reference sequence). This CDR3 is CASSIHTQETQYF.

The chain uses TRBV12-3 or TRBV12-4 and TRBJ2-4. The CDR3 spans 14 residues. The CDR3 loop reads CASRSGLAENIQYF.

The V and J genes are TRBV27 and TRBJ2-3. The CDR3 extends over 13 amino acids. The germline V gene has CDR1 MNHEY and CDR2 SMNVEV (reference sequence). This chain's CDR3 is CASSLSGTDTQYF.

V gene TRBV7-6 combines with J gene TRBJ2-3. The germline V gene encodes CDR1 SGHVS and CDR2 FNYEAQ. The CDR3 totals 12 residues. The CDR3 protein is CASSWATDTQYF.